These 27 T cell receptor beta chains originate from one sample sequenced in a study of T-cell memory formation after mild COVID-19 (dated by TCRdb to about 2021). Libraries came from 5' RACE. Sequencing used an Illumina NovaSeq 6000. TCRdb reworked the public reads: Q25 trimming with fastp, MiXCR clone assembly, productive beta chains retained. For every CDR3 protein sequence, its rows merge into one entry that carries the most common genes and DNA. The sample profile shows about 390,000 distinct CDR3 sequences; more than 15% of them were found once. The top ten clonotypes cover around a fifth of the sample. The sequencing sample was made of PBMCs or a T cell subset sorted from them (not recorded which). The receptors stem from a man between 18 and 29 years old who had mild COVID-19 (a few samples of this study predate the infection). The sample titles of this study are shuffled in the database, so cell type and time point are left out; the donor was told from shared clones.

The rearrangement uses TRBV7-9 and TRBJ2-3, with a weak D call TRBD2 (7 bases). V shed 5 bases and J shed 4 bases, with 19 bases lying between them. The CDR3 sequence is 16 residues long. Germline values: CDR1 SEHNR, CDR2 FQNEAQ (reference sequence). CDR3 sequence reads: CASSPGGGDKADTQYF. As DNA, the CDR3 is TGTGCCAGCAGCCCCGGCGGGGGCGATAAAGCAGATACGCAGTATTTT.

In this sample, this clonotype turned up a few times. CDR3 in DNA: TGTGCCAGCAGCGCTAACTCCCCTATCGGTTACGAGACCCAGTACTTC. This translates into CASSANSPIGYETQYF. The V gene is TRBV7-8, the J gene TRBJ2-5; D remains unclear. The ends were cut back, 5 bases at V and 5 bases at J, with 21 bases in the middle. There are 16 residues in the CDR3. The germline V gene has CDR1 SGHVS and CDR2 FQNEAQ.

This clonotype came up a few times. This rearrangement joins TRBV6-2 or TRBV6-3 to TRBJ1-1; possibly TRBD1 for D (5 bases). CDR1 is MNHEY and CDR2 is SVGEGT in the germline V gene. V dropped 2 bases and J dropped 3 bases, with 16 bases sitting between them. The CDR3 is 16 residues long. In DNA form, the CDR3 reads TGTGCCAGCAGTTACGAGGTAGAGGGGCCGGACACTGAAGCTTTCTTT. It yields the protein CASSYEVEGPDTEAFF.

This clonotype was observed many times. The chain recombines TRBV4-3 with TRBJ2-2; 8 bases are a match to TRBD1. Unmatched junction bases numbered 2, after V lost 1 base and J lost 7 bases. This CDR3 spans 14 amino acids. Germline-derived CDR1 and CDR2 are LGHNA and YSLEER. CDR3 sequence (DNA): TGCGCCAGCAGCCAAGGGACAGGGAACGGGGAGCTGTTTTTT. This codes for CASSQGTGNGELFF.

On this clonotype: The junction does not match germline at one end; this may be a read error. J is TRBJ2-3 and V is TRBV4-1; D remains ambiguous. This CDR3 spans 13 amino acids. Germline loops: CDR1 MGHRA, CDR2 YSYEKL. The DNA of the CDR3 is TGCGCCAGCAGCGAAGACCGATTCGATACGCAGTATTTT. This encodes CASSEDRFDTQYF.

This clonotype has a handful of counts. The CDR3 coding sequence is TGCGCCAGCAGCTACGACCGGGACACCTCCCGAACGTGCCACGAGCAGTACGTC. Amino acid sequence: CASSYDRDTSRTCHEQYV. The chain is built from TRBV5-1 and TRBJ2-7; perhaps TRBD1 as D (6 bases). V was trimmed by 3 bases and J by 5 bases, leaving 27 bases between them. Per the germline V gene, CDR1 is SGHRS and CDR2 is YFSETQ. The CDR3 consists of 18 residues.

This clonotype was seen more than once but under ten times. The chain uses TRBV9 and TRBJ2-3; D possibly corresponds to TRBD2 (6 bases). The ends were cut back, 5 bases at V and 5 bases at J, with 33 bases in the middle. The germline V gene encodes CDR1 SGDLS and CDR2 YYNGEE. The CDR3 covers 20 residues. The CDR3 coding sequence is TGTGCCAGCAGTCGAACCGGGACTCCAACTAGTTATCGCGTCCGAGATACGCAGTATTTT. Protein: CASSRTGTPTSYRVRDTQYF.

The gene calls are TRBV7-2 and TRBJ1-6, with no clear D. Germline CDR1 and CDR2: SGHTA and FQGNSA. There are 13 residues in the CDR3. V gave up 1 base and J gave up 10 bases, with 8 bases separating them. As DNA, the CDR3 is TGTGCCAGCAGCTTAGGGTGGAGCTCACCCCTCCACTTT. Its translation is CASSLGWSSPLHF.

The V and J genes are TRBV15 and TRBJ2-6, with D perhaps matching TRBD1 (5 bases). This CDR3 is 13 amino acids long. Germline loops: CDR1 LNHNV, CDR2 YYDKDF (reference sequence). Trimming removed 4 bases from V and 5 bases from J, with 6 bases in between. This chain's CDR3 is CATSMDRANVLTF. Here the CDR3 DNA reads TGTGCCACCAGCATGGACAGGGCCAACGTCCTGACTTTC.

This clonotype was observed many times. V and J are TRBV6-4 and TRBJ2-3, with TRBD2 identical over 13 bases. With 0 bases clipped from V and 6 bases from J, the junction kept 0 bases outside the gene matches. The germline gives CDR1 MRHNA, CDR2 SNTAGT. The length of the CDR3 is 15 residues. The CDR3 sequence: CASSDSTSGGDTQYF. The CDR3 DNA reads TGTGCCAGCAGTGACTCGACTAGCGGGGGGGATACGCAGTATTTT.

This clonotype was observed at least ten times. The chain combines TRBV5-1 with TRBJ2-5; possible D gene TRBD2, 6 bases. Per germline, CDR1 SGHRS and CDR2 YFSETQ. The CDR3 extends over 14 amino acids. V lost 0 bases to trimming and J lost 2 bases, with 8 bases between them. CDR3 DNA sequence: TGCGCCAGCAGCTTGGGGGACTTTCAAGAGACCCAGTACTTC. It encodes CASSLGDFQETQYF.

J is TRBJ1-1 and V is TRBV29-1; 9 nucleotides agree with TRBD1. Trimming removed 4 bases from V and 10 bases from J; junction bases left unmatched: 13. The CDR3 is 14 amino acids. Germline V lookup: CDR1 SQVTM, CDR2 ANQGSEA. In DNA, the CDR3 is TGCAGCGTTGTGGGTTCGGGACAGGGTCGAGGAGCTTTCTTT. Translated, it gives CSVVGSGQGRGAFF.

J is TRBJ1-4 and V is TRBV7-2, with D uncertain. The V gene lost 4 bases and the J gene lost 8 bases, with 11 bases spanning the gap. The CDR3 runs 13 residues. Germline V gene lookup returns CDR1 SGHTA and CDR2 FQGNSA. In DNA, the CDR3 is TGTGCCAGCAGCTCCTGGAAGGCGGAAAAACTGTTTTTT. This gives the protein CASSSWKAEKLFF. Drawing the rest from reference TRBV7-2 and TRBJ1-4, the complete variable domain is GAGVSQSPSNKVTEKGKDVELRCDPISGHTALYWYRQSLGQGLEFLIYFQGNSAPDKSGLPSDRFSAERTGGSVSTLTIQRTQQEDSAVYLCASSSWKAEKLFFGSGTQLSVL.

The CDR3 sequence: CASSVDYGLGYTF. DNA of the CDR3: TGTGCCAGCAGCGTAGATTACGGACTTGGCTACACCTTC. The chain has TRBV9 and TRBJ1-2; D ambiguous. CDR3 length: 13 residues. Germline CDR1 and CDR2: SGDLS and YYNGEE. Between the trimmed V and J ends, which lost 0 bases and 7 bases, there was a span of 10 bases.

This clonotype was seen only a few times. V gene TRBV7-9 combines with J gene TRBJ1-5; no definite D call. Germline CDR1 reads SEHNR; CDR2 reads FQNEAQ (reference sequence). The V end lost 6 bases, the J end lost 6 bases, and 9 bases lay between the germline ends. The CDR3 totals 12 residues. In nucleotides, the CDR3 is TGTGCCAGCAGTAAGTCAGGTCAGCCCCAGCATTTT. It translates to CASSKSGQPQHF.

The sample holds a few counts of this clonotype. The V call is TRBV7-9, the J call TRBJ1-1; the D is unclear. Germline CDR1 SEHNR, CDR2 FQNEAQ (reference sequence). With 4 bases removed from V and 7 bases from J, the gap between germline ends came to 13 bases. The CDR3 spans 13 residues. CDR3 DNA: TGTGCCAGCAGCTCCCCCGACTTACGTGAAGCTTTCTTT. Translation gives CASSSPDLREAFF.

The V and J genes are TRBV4-1 and TRBJ1-2, with 9 nucleotides matching TRBD1. V shed 3 bases and J 7 bases; nucleotides not matched to a gene: 9. CDR3 length: 15 residues. The germline V gene has CDR1 MGHRA and CDR2 YSYEKL. CDR3 nucleotides: TGCGCCAGCAGCCAGGATCTACAGGGGGCGCCTGGCTACACCTTC. This codes for CASSQDLQGAPGYTF.

A few counts support this clonotype. The chain uses TRBV6-5 and TRBJ2-7; the D gene is possibly TRBD1 (6 bases). Per germline, CDR1 MNHEY and CDR2 SVGAGI. The CDR3 has 15 amino acids. V was pared by 0 bases and J by 5 bases, with 14 bases between. The CDR3 sequence is CASSYSGAGPNEQYF. In DNA form, the CDR3 reads TGTGCCAGCAGTTACTCGGGGGCCGGCCCGAACGAGCAGTACTTC.

This chain links TRBV9 with TRBJ1-6; 9 nucleotides align to TRBD1. The CDR3 runs to 16 residues. Germline values: CDR1 SGDLS, CDR2 YYNGEE. Trimming at V came to 3 bases and at J to 10 bases, leaving 11 bases not matched to a gene. The CDR3 here is CASSEGGGQGKSPLHF. DNA for the CDR3: TGTGCCAGCAGCGAGGGAGGGGGACAGGGAAAATCACCCCTCCACTTT.

The J gene is TRBJ2-2, the V gene TRBV20-1; 8 nucleotides line up with TRBD1. CDR3 length: 14 residues. In germline, CDR1 is DFQATT, CDR2 SNEGSKA (reference sequence). The ends lost 4 bases at V and 5 bases at J; junction bases unmatched: 6. The CDR3 here is CSAKQGAGTGELFF. The CDR3 coding sequence is TGCAGTGCTAAGCAGGGGGCTGGGACCGGGGAGCTGTTTTTT.

This sequence joins TRBV3-1 and TRBJ1-2; the match to TRBD1 covers 7 bases. This CDR3 has 15 residues. Looked up from germline, CDR1 is LGHDT and CDR2 is YNNKEL (reference sequence). With 2 bases clipped from V and 8 bases from J, the junction kept 11 bases outside the gene matches. CDR3 DNA sequence: TGTGCCAGCAGCCAACAGGGGGTGAATGCGAGGGGCTACACCTTC. This gives the protein CASSQQGVNARGYTF. The whole variable domain, remainder taken from reference TRBV3-1 and TRBJ1-2, is DTAVSQTPKYLVTQMGNDKSIKCEQNLGHDTMYWYKQDSKKFLKIMFSYNNKELIINETVPNRFSPKSPDKAHLNLHINSLELGDSAVYFCASSQQGVNARGYTFGSGTRLTVV.

This clonotype showed up just a few times. V is TRBV9 and J is TRBJ2-5; D tentatively reads TRBD1 or TRBD2 (6 bases each). The CDR3 length is 17 residues. Trimming left V 7 bases short and J 1 base short, with 23 bases between. Germline V gene sequence: CDR1 SGDLS, CDR2 YYNGEE. CDR3 amino acids: CASALGGGTLGQETQYF. CDR3 nucleotide sequence: TGTGCCAGCGCCCTAGGAGGGGGTACATTGGGCCAAGAGACCCAGTACTTC.

This chain joins TRBV5-6 and TRBJ1-6; no reliable D call. V was clipped by 2 bases and J by 10 bases, with 16 bases between them. The germline V gene has CDR1 SGHDT and CDR2 YYEEEE. There are 15 residues in the CDR3. CDR3: CASSLKDRFLSPLHF. CDR3 in DNA: TGTGCCAGCAGCTTAAAGGACCGTTTTTTATCACCCCTCCACTTT.

This clonotype was counted only a few times. The V call is TRBV18, the J call TRBJ2-5; 8 positions match TRBD2. The CDR3 is 15 amino acids. V was clipped by 1 base and J by 7 bases; unmatched bases: 8. Germline CDR1 is KGHSH and CDR2 is LQKENI. The CDR3 coding sequence is TGTGCCAGCTCACCACAGGCGGGGGGACGGTGGACCCAGTACTTC. As protein: CASSPQAGGRWTQYF.

The genes are TRBV5-1 and TRBJ2-3; 9 bases match TRBD1. The germline gives CDR1 SGHRS, CDR2 YFSETQ. The length of the CDR3 is 16 residues. V was clipped by 4 bases and J by 1 base; unmatched bases: 7. CDR3 region: CASSGTGGSGTDTQYF. The DNA of the CDR3 is TGCGCCAGCAGCGGTACAGGGGGCTCGGGCACAGATACGCAGTATTTT. Based on the CDR3 plus reference TRBV5-1 and TRBJ2-3, the full variable domain is KAGVTQTPRYLIKTRGQQVTLSCSPISGHRSVSWYQQTPGQGLQFLFEYFSETQRNKGNFPGRFSGRQFSNSRSEMNVSTLELGDSALYLCASSGTGGSGTDTQYFGPGTRLTVL.

This clonotype has only a few counts. The rearrangement links TRBV7-9 to TRBJ1-1, with 7 positions matching TRBD1. The junction had 5 bases not matched to a gene; V was cut back by 3 bases and J by 4 bases. Germline V lookup: CDR1 SEHNR, CDR2 FQNEAQ (reference sequence). The CDR3 length is 14 residues. The CDR3 protein is CASSLVRGVTEAFF. CDR3 DNA: TGTGCCAGCAGCTTGGTCAGGGGGGTCACTGAAGCTTTCTTT.

This clonotype was picked up a small number of times. The V gene is TRBV4-2, the J gene TRBJ2-3; no firm D call. This CDR3 has 16 residues. Germline V gene sequence: CDR1 LGHNA, CDR2 YNFKEQ. V was cut by 1 base and J by 2 bases, with 13 bases left in between. The CDR3 DNA reads TGTGCCAGCAGCCAAGGGTCAGGAAAAAACACAGATACGCAGTATTTT. Protein product: CASSQGSGKNTDTQYF.